What follows describes a single TCR beta chain. The sample belongs to a study of blood T cells in healthy people across ages. Germline assignment: CDR1 SGHVS and CDR2 FQNEAQ. The CDR3 length is 15 residues. V was cut by 0 bases and J by 5 bases, with 10 bases left in between. PCR was performed a second time for about 7 to 11 cycles using a sample-barcoded 5' primer and a J-beta primer mix. TCRdb recomputed calls from the 5' RACE reads with MiXCR, one row per CDR3 protein. The sample gives about 510,000 distinct CDR3 sequences, about 27% of which show up once; roughly 3.5% is in the top ten. This same sample was also taken into another study, of T cells of mothers and their children. From that second work: A second PCR was performed with the M1S primer. This primer added sample barcodes and 2-4 random nucleotides.

This chain connects TRBV7-8 to TRBJ1-4; D is unresolved. This sequence was found in a boy aged 2 to 10 in good health. Material for sequencing was blood. The CDR3 DNA is TGTGCCAGCAGCTTAGCGAGACTGGGGAATGAAAAACTGTTTTTT. Translated, it gives CASSLARLGNEKLFF.